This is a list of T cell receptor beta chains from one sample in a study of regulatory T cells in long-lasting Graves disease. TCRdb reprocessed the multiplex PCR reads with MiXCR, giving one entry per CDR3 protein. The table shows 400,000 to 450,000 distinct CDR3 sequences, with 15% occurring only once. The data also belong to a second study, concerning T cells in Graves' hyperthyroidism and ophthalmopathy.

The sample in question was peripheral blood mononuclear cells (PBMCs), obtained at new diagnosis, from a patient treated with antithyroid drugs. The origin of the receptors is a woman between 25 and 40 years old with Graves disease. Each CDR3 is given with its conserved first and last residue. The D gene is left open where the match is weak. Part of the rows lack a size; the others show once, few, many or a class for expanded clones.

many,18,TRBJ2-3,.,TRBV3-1,CASSQEGFFPGSTDTQYF,TGTGCCAGCAGCCAAGAAGGGTTTTTCCCCGGGAGCACAGATACGCAGTATTTT
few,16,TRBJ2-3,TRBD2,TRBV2,CASGASGGYSTDTQYF,TGTGCCAGCGGGGCTAGCGGGGGTTATAGCACAGATACGCAGTATTTT
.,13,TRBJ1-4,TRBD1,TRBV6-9,CASSSQGQEKLFF,TGTGCCAGCAGTTCCCAGGGACAGGAAAAACTGTTTTTT
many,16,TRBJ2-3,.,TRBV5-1,CASRYSPGPSTDTQYF,TGCGCCAGCAGGTATTCCCCCGGACCCAGCACAGATACGCAGTATTTT
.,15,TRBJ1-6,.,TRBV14,CASSQVSQYNSPLHF,TGTGCCAGCAGCCAAGTTAGCCAGTATAATTCACCCCTCCACTTT
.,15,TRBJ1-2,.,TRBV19,CASSIVGSTRNGYTF,TGTGCCAGTAGTATAGTTGGATCGACTAGGAATGGCTACACCTTC
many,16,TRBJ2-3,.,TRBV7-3,CASSLSPGTITDTQYF,TGTGCCAGCAGCCTTAGTCCGGGCACAATCACAGATACGCAGTATTTT
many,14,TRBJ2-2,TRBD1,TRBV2,CATLGQGRPGELFF,TGTGCCACTCTGGGACAGGGGAGACCCGGGGAGCTGTTTTTT
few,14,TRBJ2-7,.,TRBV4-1,CASSQPGSPYEQYF,TGCGCCAGCAGCCAACCCGGGAGCCCCTACGAGCAGTACTTC
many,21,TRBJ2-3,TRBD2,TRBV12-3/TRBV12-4,CASSLPAGRAGGSTSTDTQYF,TGTGCCAGCAGTCTACCTGCCGGGCGAGCGGGAGGGTCCACTAGCACAGATACGCAGTATTTT
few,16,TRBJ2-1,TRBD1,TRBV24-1,CATSDHDRGSYNEQFF,TGTGCCACCAGTGATCATGACAGGGGCTCCTACAATGAGCAGTTCTTC
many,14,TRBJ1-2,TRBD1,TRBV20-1,CSARAGQGTDGYTF,TGCAGTGCTAGAGCCGGACAGGGAACGGACGGCTACACCTTC
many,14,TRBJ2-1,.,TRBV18,CASSPQGNSNEQFF,TGTGCCAGCTCACCACAGGGGAATTCAAATGAGCAGTTCTTC
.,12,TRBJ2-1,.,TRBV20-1,CSARWNRNEQFF,TGCAGTGCTAGATGGAACAGGAATGAGCAGTTCTTC
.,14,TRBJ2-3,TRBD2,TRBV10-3,CAIKSRGRHDTQYF,TGTGCCATCAAAAGTCGCGGGAGGCATGATACGCAGTATTTT
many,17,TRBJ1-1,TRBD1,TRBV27,CASRGSGGIIENTEAFF,TGTGCCAGCAGGGGGTCAGGGGGGATTATAGAGAACACTGAAGCTTTCTTT
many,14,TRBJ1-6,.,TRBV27,CASSLGPGGSPLHF,TGTGCCAGCAGTTTGGGTCCAGGTGGCTCACCCCTCCACTTT
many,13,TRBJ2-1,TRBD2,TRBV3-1,CASELAGVNEQFF,TGTGCCAGCGAATTAGCGGGAGTAAATGAGCAGTTCTTC
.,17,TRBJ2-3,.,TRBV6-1,CASRDRRNPTSTDTQYF,TGTGCCAGCAGGGACAGAAGGAACCCTACTAGCACAGATACGCAGTATTTT
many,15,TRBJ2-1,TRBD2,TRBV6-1,CASSPGAGAYNEQFF,TGTGCCAGCAGTCCTGGAGCGGGGGCCTACAATGAGCAGTTCTTC
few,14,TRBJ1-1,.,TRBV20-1,CSARDPGGATEAFF,TGCAGTGCTAGAGATCCGGGGGGGGCTACTGAAGCTTTCTTT
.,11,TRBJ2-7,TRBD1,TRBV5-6,CASSIGTGLYF,TGTGCCAGCAGCATCGGGACAGGCTTGTACTTC
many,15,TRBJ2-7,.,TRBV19,CASSISWMGFGEQYF,TGTGCCAGTAGTATCAGTTGGATGGGTTTCGGCGAGCAGTACTTC
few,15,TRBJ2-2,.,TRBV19,CASSMGQINTGELFF,TGTGCCAGTAGTATGGGTCAGATAAACACCGGGGAGCTGTTTTTT
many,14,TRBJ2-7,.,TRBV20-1,CSARASGVLVEQYF,TGCAGTGCTAGAGCCTCGGGAGTCCTTGTGGAGCAGTACTTC
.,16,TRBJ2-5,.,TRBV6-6,CASSYSTAGFQETQYF,TGTGCCAGCAGTTACTCGACTGCAGGGTTCCAAGAGACCCAGTACTTC
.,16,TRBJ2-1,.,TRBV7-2,CASSLAAGLRYNEQFF,TGTGCCAGCAGCTTAGCGGCCGGACTACGCTACAATGAGCAGTTCTTC
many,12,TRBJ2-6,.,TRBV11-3,CASTTGANVLTF,TGTGCCAGCACCACGGGGGCCAACGTCCTGACTTTC
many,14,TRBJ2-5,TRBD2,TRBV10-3,CAISEGRAVETQYF,TGTGCCATCAGTGAAGGGAGGGCCGTAGAGACCCAGTACTTC
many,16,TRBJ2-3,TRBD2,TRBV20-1,CSADELGLVGTDTQYF,TGCAGTGCGGATGAACTCGGACTAGTTGGCACAGATACGCAGTATTTT
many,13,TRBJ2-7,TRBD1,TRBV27,CASRDRGRAEQYF,TGTGCCAGCAGGGACAGGGGAAGGGCTGAGCAGTACTTC
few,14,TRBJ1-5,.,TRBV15,CATSRGDSNQPQHF,TGTGCCACCAGCAGAGGGGATAGCAATCAGCCCCAGCATTTT
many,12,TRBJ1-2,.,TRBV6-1,CASHRVLYGYTF,TGTGCCAGCCACAGGGTTCTCTATGGCTACACCTTC
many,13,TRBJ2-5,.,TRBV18,CASSPVRTETQYF,TGTGCCAGCTCACCAGTTAGGACGGAGACCCAGTACTTC
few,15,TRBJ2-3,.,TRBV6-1,CASSETGAGGDTQYF,TGTGCCAGCAGTGAAACCGGTGCTGGGGGGGATACGCAGTATTTT
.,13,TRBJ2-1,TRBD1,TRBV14,CASSQAQRDRSSF,TGTGCCAGCAGCCAAGCACAGAGGGACAGGTCTTCATTC
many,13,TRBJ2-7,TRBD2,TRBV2,CASSEGAGGEQYF,TGTGCCAGCAGTGAGGGGGCGGGAGGCGAGCAGTACTTC
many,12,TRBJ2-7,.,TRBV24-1,CATSDNTYEQYF,TGTGCCACCAGTGATAATACCTACGAGCAGTACTTC
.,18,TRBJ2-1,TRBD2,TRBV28,CASSSSGLAGGQDNEQFF,TGTGCCAGCAGTTCCTCGGGACTAGCGGGAGGGCAGGACAATGAGCAGTTCTTC
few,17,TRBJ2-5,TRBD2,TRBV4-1,CASSQATSGGFGGSQYF,TGCGCCAGCAGCCAAGCAACTAGCGGGGGCTTCGGTGGGTCCCAGTACTTC
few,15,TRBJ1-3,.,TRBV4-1,CASSQIEASGNTIYF,TGCGCCAGCAGCCAAATAGAGGCCTCTGGAAACACCATATATTTT
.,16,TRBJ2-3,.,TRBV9,CASSVVLTGAPDTQYF,TGTGCCAGCAGCGTAGTGCTGACGGGAGCCCCAGATACGCAGTATTTT
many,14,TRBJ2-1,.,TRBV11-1,CASSLAGDLNEQFF,TGTGCCAGCAGCTTAGCGGGAGATCTCAATGAGCAGTTCTTC
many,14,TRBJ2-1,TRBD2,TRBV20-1,CSAGWREAYNEQFF,TGCAGTGCCGGGTGGCGGGAGGCCTACAATGAGCAGTTCTTC
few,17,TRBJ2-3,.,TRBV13,CASSSEISDWAPDTQYF,TGTGCCAGCAGCTCCGAAATTAGCGATTGGGCCCCAGATACGCAGTATTTT
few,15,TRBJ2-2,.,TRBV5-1,CASSLGQASPGELFF,TGCGCCAGCAGCTTGGGACAAGCTTCCCCCGGGGAGCTGTTTTTT
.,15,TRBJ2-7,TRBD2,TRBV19,CASSMGFGRAYEQYF,TGTGCCAGTAGTATGGGGTTCGGGAGGGCCTACGAGCAGTACTTC
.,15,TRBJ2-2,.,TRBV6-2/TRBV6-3,CASREGGPHTGELFF,TGTGCCAGCAGGGAAGGGGGGCCCCACACCGGGGAGCTGTTTTTT
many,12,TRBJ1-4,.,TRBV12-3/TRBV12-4,CASSLGPEKLFF,TGTGCCAGCAGTTTGGGACCAGAAAAACTGTTTTTT
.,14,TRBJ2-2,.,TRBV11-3,CASSLVGGRRELFF,TGTGCCAGCAGCTTGGTTGGGGGGCGCAGGGAGCTGTTTTTT
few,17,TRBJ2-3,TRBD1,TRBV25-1,CASSLLRGQGATDTQYF,TGTGCCAGCAGTTTACTTCGGGGACAGGGGGCTACAGATACGCAGTATTTT
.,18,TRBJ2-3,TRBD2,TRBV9,CASSVGGGLAGVIDTQYF,TGTGCCAGCAGCGTAGGAGGTGGGCTAGCGGGAGTTATAGATACGCAGTATTTT
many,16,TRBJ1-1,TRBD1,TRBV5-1,CASSFRGTAMNTEAFF,TGCGCCAGCAGCTTTAGGGGGACAGCGATGAACACTGAAGCTTTCTTT
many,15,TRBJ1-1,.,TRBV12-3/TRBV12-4,CASSLRGPPNTEAFF,TGTGCCAGCAGTTTGAGGGGTCCCCCGAACACTGAAGCTTTCTTT